The next 29 T cell receptor beta chains were all read from a single sample in a study of blood T cell repertoires in COVID-19. Clones were sequenced by immunoSEQ multiplex PCR, and TCRdb holds only the in-frame ones, with some missing. The data show approximately 70,000 clones, around 93% seen once. The sequencing sample was made of peripheral blood. These receptors were obtained from a woman between 55 and 75 years old with active COVID-19.

The CDR3 DNA reads as TGCGCCAGCAGCTTGGTGCGAGCGGGAGGGCGGGACGAGCAGTACTTC. Encoded protein: CASSLVRAGGRDEQYF. This rearrangement joins TRBV5-1 to TRBJ2-7; 10 positions match TRBD2. The CDR3 runs to 16 residues. CDR1 is SGHRS and CDR2 is YFSETQ in the germline V gene. V was clipped by 0 bases and J by 5 bases; unmatched bases: 8.

This rearrangement joins TRBV3-1 (or the pseudogene TRBV3-2) to TRBJ2-5; 7 bases agree with TRBD2. The ends lost 4 bases at V and 5 bases at J; junction bases unmatched: 4. Germline V gene lookup returns CDR1 LGHDT and CDR2 YNNKEL (reference sequence). CDR3 length equals 13 residues. For the CDR3, the DNA is TGTGCCAGCAGCCGGGAGGGCACTGAGACCCAGTACTTC. Protein product: CASSREGTETQYF.

V and J are TRBV7-9 and TRBJ2-3; TRBD1 might be the D (6 bases). CDR1 is SEHNR, CDR2 FQNEAQ, per germline (reference sequence). CDR3 length: 15 amino acids. V was cut by 7 bases and J by 4 bases, with 18 bases left in between. The CDR3 here is CASIPRGGYADTQYF. CDR3 DNA: TGTGCCAGCATCCCCCGAGGGGGTTATGCAGATACGCAGTATTTT.

This chain connects TRBV7-9 to TRBJ2-1; 11 nucleotides match TRBD2. CDR3 size: 18 residues. CDR1 and CDR2 from the germline V gene are SEHNR and FQNEAQ (reference sequence). After removal of 4 bases from V and 0 bases from J, the junction contained 8 bases not matched to a gene. The CDR3 spells CASSWGLAALGSYNEQFF. The DNA of the CDR3 is TGTGCCAGCAGCTGGGGACTAGCGGCCTTGGGCTCCTACAATGAGCAGTTCTTC.

The chain is built from TRBV3-1 (or the pseudogene TRBV3-2) and TRBJ1-4; no clear D. The V and J ends lost 1 base and 8 bases respectively, with 11 bases between them. This CDR3 has 14 amino acids. Germline CDR1 and CDR2: LGHDT and YNNKEL (reference sequence). The CDR3 reads CASSQGPAGEKLFF. DNA of the CDR3: TGTGCCAGCAGCCAAGGTCCCGCGGGAGAAAAACTGTTTTTT.

The gene calls are TRBV5-1 and TRBJ1-3; D not certain. The CDR3 runs 14 residues. Per germline, CDR1 SGHRS and CDR2 YFSETQ. V was pared by 0 bases and J by 0 bases, with 4 bases between. CDR3 sequence: CASSLAGSGNTIYF. CDR3 nucleotides: TGCGCCAGCAGCTTGGCAGGCTCTGGAAACACCATATATTTT.

The genes are TRBV5-4 and TRBJ2-3, with 11 bases aligning to TRBD1. The CDR3 loop spans 15 amino acids. Per the germline V gene, CDR1 is SGHNT and CDR2 is YYREEE (reference sequence). Unmatched junction bases numbered 2, after V lost 0 bases and J lost 5 bases. The CDR3 loop is CASSLAGTGGDTQYF. The CDR3 nucleotides are TGTGCCAGCAGCTTGGCCGGGACAGGGGGAGATACGCAGTATTTT.

The chain combines TRBV6-5 with TRBJ1-5, with 7 bases lining up with TRBD1. The CDR3 spans 14 residues. V shed 7 bases and J 4 bases; nucleotides not matched to a gene: 7. Per germline, CDR1 MNHEY and CDR2 SVGAGI. DNA of the CDR3: TGTGCCAGCACTATTGACAGGGTAAATCAGCCCCAGCATTTT. Protein product: CASTIDRVNQPQHF.

The chain carries TRBV18 and TRBJ2-5; TRBD1 might be the D (7 bases). The V and J ends lost 0 bases and 5 bases respectively, with 10 bases between them. Germline V lookup: CDR1 KGHSH, CDR2 LQKENI. The CDR3 extends over 14 amino acids. The CDR3 DNA sequence: TGTGCCAGCTCACCACCGACAGGGAGGGAGACCCAGTACTTC. This sequence encodes CASSPPTGRETQYF.

The chain employs TRBV24-1 and TRBJ2-1, with 10 nucleotides matching TRBD1. Per germline, CDR1 KGHDR and CDR2 SFDVKD. The ends lost 1 base at V and 6 bases at J; junction bases unmatched: 5. The CDR3 length is 16 residues. The CDR3 sequence is CATSDFATGGRNEQFF. The DNA of the CDR3 is TGTGCCACCAGTGATTTTGCGACAGGGGGCCGCAATGAGCAGTTCTTC.

The chain is built from TRBV6-6 and TRBJ1-5, with D tentatively TRBD1 (6 bases). The CDR3 has 14 residues. The ends were cut back, 4 bases at V and 7 bases at J, with 14 bases in the middle. Germline values: CDR1 MNHNY, CDR2 SVGAGI (reference sequence). The DNA for the CDR3 is TGTGCCAGCAGTTCGGGCCTCACAGGGCAGCCCCAGCATTTT. Encoded protein: CASSSGLTGQPQHF.

The chain employs TRBV28 and TRBJ2-4, with D possibly matching TRBD2 (6 bases). The CDR3 length is 16 residues. V was cut by 8 bases and J by 0 bases, with 17 bases left in between. Germline assignment: CDR1 MDHEN and CDR2 SYDVKM. The DNA of the CDR3 is TGTGCCAGCGGAGGACGAGGGACTCTAGCCAAAAACATTCAGTACTTC. This gives the protein CASGGRGTLAKNIQYF. The complete variable domain, with remaining parts taken from reference TRBV28 and TRBJ2-4, reads DVKVTQSSRYLVKRTGEKVFLECVQDMDHENMFWYRQDPGLGLRLIYFSYDVKMKEKGDIPEGYSVSREKKERFSLILESASTNQTSMYLCASGGRGTLAKNIQYFGAGTRLSVL.

Only a few counts were recorded for this clone. The V call is TRBV11-2, the J call TRBJ2-7; 8 bases line up with TRBD2. The J segment lost 3 bases and the V segment lost 1 base, leaving 5 bases of the junction unmatched. The CDR3 extends over 15 amino acids. The germline V gene encodes CDR1 SGHAT and CDR2 FQNNGV. CDR3 sequence (DNA): TGTGCCAGCAGCTTAGCGGGGACTAGAGGCTACGAGCAGTACTTC. It translates to CASSLAGTRGYEQYF.

The V and J genes are TRBV28 and TRBJ2-7; 7 bases match TRBD1. The J segment lost 3 bases and the V segment lost 5 bases, leaving 13 bases of the junction unmatched. The CDR3 covers 16 residues. From germline, CDR1 is MDHEN and CDR2 SYDVKM. The chain's CDR3 is CASSPPLTGNYYEQYF. CDR3 nucleotides: TGTGCCAGCAGTCCACCACTGACAGGGAACTACTACGAGCAGTACTTC.

The chain recombines TRBV7-9 with TRBJ1-1; 10 bases match TRBD1. From germline, CDR1 is SEHNR and CDR2 FQNEAQ (reference sequence). The CDR3 length is 15 residues. V gave up 5 bases and J gave up 5 bases; unmatched junction bases: 8. This CDR3 reads CASSPRTGGVTEAFF. The CDR3 DNA sequence: TGTGCCAGCAGCCCAAGGACAGGGGGAGTTACTGAAGCTTTCTTT.

The V gene is TRBV7-8, the J gene TRBJ2-7; 16 bases match TRBD2. J lost 3 bases, V lost 3 bases, and 8 bases had no gene match. Germline V CDR1 and CDR2: SGHVS, FQNEAQ. The CDR3 totals 18 residues. The CDR3 nucleotides read TGTGCCAGCAGCTTGGGACTAGCGGGAGGGGCTAACTTCTACGAGCAGTACTTC. Protein product: CASSLGLAGGANFYEQYF. The full variable domain, with the rest looked up from reference TRBV7-8 and TRBJ2-7, is GAGVSQSPRYKVAKRGQDVALRCDPISGHVSLFWYQQALGQGPEFLTYFQNEAQLDKSGLPSDRFFAERPEGSVSTLKIQRTQQEDSAVYLCASSLGLAGGANFYEQYFGPGTRLTVT.

As to this clone: The junction shows a germline mismatch at one end, possibly a read error. The V and J genes are TRBV7-8 and TRBJ1-4; TRBD1 agrees at 7 bases. The CDR3 covers 16 residues. The germline V gene encodes CDR1 SGHVS and CDR2 FQNEAQ. The CDR3, as DNA: TGTGCCAGCAGATTAGGCGGTACAGGGGTGGGCGAAAAACTGTTTTTT. This gives the protein CASRLGGTGVGEKLFF.

This chain joins TRBV3-1 (or the pseudogene TRBV3-2) and TRBJ2-1; tentative D call: TRBD2 (5 bases). Germline lookup yields CDR1 LGHDT and CDR2 YNNKEL (reference sequence). V lost 0 bases and J 5 bases, leaving 8 bases between the germline ends. This CDR3 has 14 amino acids. The CDR3, as DNA: TGTGCCAGCAGCCAAGATCTGAGGGACAATGAGCAGTTCTTC. This encodes CASSQDLRDNEQFF.

The V call is TRBV4-1, the J call TRBJ1-4, with D possibly matching TRBD1 (6 bases). This CDR3 contains 17 residues. Germline-derived CDR1 and CDR2 are MGHRA and YSYEKL. V dropped 1 base and J dropped 5 bases, with 17 bases sitting between them. CDR3 residues: CASSQGGPRGLNEKLFF. The CDR3 DNA sequence: TGCGCCAGCAGCCAAGGGGGCCCCAGGGGATTAAATGAAAAACTGTTTTTT.

The chain joins TRBV7-2 to TRBJ1-6; TRBD1 agrees at 7 bases. The CDR3 totals 13 residues. Germline CDR1 is SGHTA and CDR2 is FQGNSA. The J segment lost 7 bases and the V segment lost 5 bases, leaving 2 bases of the junction unmatched. This CDR3 is CASSGTANSPLHF. CDR3 DNA: TGTGCCAGCAGCGGGACAGCCAATTCACCCCTCCACTTT.

Here the CDR3 DNA reads TGTGCCAGCAGACTAAGGGGGCATCAGCCCCAGCATTTT. Translation: CASRLRGHQPQHF. The chain employs TRBV28 and TRBJ1-5; 7 nucleotides line up with TRBD1. The V segment lost 6 bases and the J segment 5 bases; nucleotides outside the gene matches: 4. Germline V lookup: CDR1 MDHEN, CDR2 SYDVKM. The CDR3 covers 13 residues.

The gene calls are TRBV6-6 and TRBJ1-6; D uncertain. The V end lost 6 bases, the J end lost 10 bases, and 13 bases lay between the germline ends. The CDR3 is 13 residues long. In germline, CDR1 is MNHNY, CDR2 SVGAGI (reference sequence). The CDR3 spells CASSSPDGSPLHF. As DNA, the CDR3 is TGTGCCAGCAGCTCCCCAGACGGGTCACCCCTCCACTTT.

This clone has only a few counts. The chain is built from TRBV6-5 and TRBJ2-3; a possible D gene is TRBD2 (5 bases). The CDR3 contains 15 residues. Germline loops: CDR1 MNHEY, CDR2 SVGAGI. V shed 7 bases and J shed 0 bases, with 14 bases lying between them. The CDR3 DNA reads as TGTGCCAGCACAGCTGGGAGCGCGAGCACAGATACGCAGTATTTT. This codes for CASTAGSASTDTQYF.

The rearrangement links TRBV18 to TRBJ2-3; D perhaps matches TRBD2 (5 bases). V was cut by 1 base and J by 0 bases, with 20 bases left in between. CDR1 is KGHSH, CDR2 LQKENI, per germline. The CDR3 has 19 amino acids. CDR3: CASSPRYLAARSSTDTQYF. In nucleotides, the CDR3 is TGTGCCAGCTCACCACGGTACCTAGCAGCCCGCAGCAGCACAGATACGCAGTATTTT.

The genes are TRBV28 and TRBJ1-5; 7 bases are shared with TRBD1. Germline CDR1 reads MDHEN; CDR2 reads SYDVKM. The CDR3 contains 17 residues. J lost 6 bases, V lost 6 bases, and 17 bases had no gene match. CDR3 in DNA: TGTGCCAGCAGATCCACCCGACAGGGAAGGTTGGGTCAGCCCCAGCATTTT. Translated, it gives CASRSTRQGRLGQPQHF.

V gene TRBV3-1 (or the pseudogene TRBV3-2) combines with J gene TRBJ2-7, with 9 bases that match TRBD1. The length of the CDR3 is 15 residues. Germline V CDR1 and CDR2: LGHDT, YNNKEL (reference sequence). V lost 0 bases and J lost 4; bases outside the gene matches: 4. In DNA, the CDR3 is TGTGCCAGCAGCCAAGATCACAGGGGGCTATACGAGCAGTACTTC. It codes for CASSQDHRGLYEQYF.

V usage is TRBV11-3 and J usage is TRBJ2-1; TRBD2 is a possible D gene (5 bases). This CDR3 contains 13 residues. Trimming shortened V by 5 bases and J by 7 bases, and 12 bases separated the two germline ends. In germline, CDR1 is SGHNT, CDR2 YENEEA. The CDR3 sequence: CASSRLAENEQFF. DNA for the CDR3: TGTGCCAGCAGCCGGCTAGCTGAGAATGAGCAGTTCTTC.

The V call is TRBV11-2, the J call TRBJ2-4, with D unclear. This CDR3 has 13 amino acids. V gave up 5 bases and J gave up 0 bases, with 5 bases separating them. The germline gives CDR1 SGHAT, CDR2 FQNNGV. The CDR3 spells CASSTQAKNIQYF. CDR3 nucleotides: TGTGCCAGCAGCACTCAAGCCAAAAACATTCAGTACTTC.

Here the CDR3 reads CASGQGRPYEQYF. The DNA of the CDR3 is TGTGCCAGCGGACAGGGTAGGCCCTACGAGCAGTACTTC. The J gene is TRBJ2-7, the V gene TRBV28, with 8 positions matching TRBD1. Germline CDR1 and CDR2: MDHEN and SYDVKM. J lost 2 bases, V lost 8 bases, and 5 bases had no gene match. The length of the CDR3 is 13 residues.